Each of the 24 T cell receptor beta chains below was sequenced from the same sample in a study of shared clonotypes between healthy human individuals. The assay was immunoSEQ multiplex PCR, and TCRdb's table has in-frame clones only and misses some. This sample has about a million clones, with about 74% found just once. The sample was memory CD4+ T cells sorted from blood. Subset meaning: CD45RA-negative fraction. The receptors were gathered from a man aged 18-30 years in good health.

A few counts support this clone. The chain has TRBV11-2 and TRBJ2-5; D possibly matches TRBD1 or TRBD2 (5 bases each). Germline V gene lookup returns CDR1 SGHAT and CDR2 FQNNGV. This CDR3 is 18 amino acids long. Trimming pared 3 bases from V and 1 base from J, leaving 21 bases between. CDR3 DNA sequence: TGTGCCAGCAGCTTCCAGGGAAGGGCAGGGAGAAGCCAAGAGACCCAGTACTTC. Translated: CASSFQGRAGRSQETQYF.

V and J are TRBV2 and TRBJ1-2, with D possibly matching TRBD1 (5 bases). The V gene's germline CDR1 is SNHLY and CDR2 FYNNEI. The V and J ends lost 4 bases and 7 bases respectively, with 16 bases between them. The CDR3 sequence is 14 residues long. CDR3 bases: TGTGCCAGCAGTGGGGGTGGGGGAATTGGTGGCTACACCTTC. Residues: CASSGGGGIGGYTF.

This clone was counted between two and nine times. This chain uses TRBV11-2 with TRBJ2-3; 8 nucleotides match TRBD2. The CDR3 runs 13 residues. Per the germline V gene, CDR1 is SGHAT and CDR2 is FQNNGV. Trimming took 5 bases from V and 11 from J; bases not matched to a gene: 9. CDR3 DNA sequence: TGTGCCAGCAGCCCAGACGGCGCGGGGGGGCAGTATTTT. It is translated as CASSPDGAGGQYF. The entire variable domain, with the rest obtained from reference TRBV11-2 and TRBJ2-3, is as follows: EAGVAQSPRYKIIEKRQSVAFWCNPISGHATLYWYQQILGQGPKLLIQFQNNGVVDDSQLPKDRFSAERLKGVDSTLKIQPAKLEDSAVYLCASSPDGAGGQYFGPGTRLTVL.

The chain combines TRBV6-5 with TRBJ1-6, with D maybe TRBD1 (5 bases). The CDR3 consists of 13 residues. CDR1 and CDR2 (germline): MNHEY, SVGAGI. Trimming removed 6 bases at V and 9 bases at J, with 12 bases between. In DNA, the CDR3 is TGTGCCAGCAGCTCGCTTGGGGCTTCACCCCTCCACTTT. Its translation is CASSSLGASPLHF.

In regard to this clone: Distinct nucleotide sequences in the sample also encode this CDR3. This sequence joins TRBV5-6 and TRBJ1-5; TRBD1 might be the D (6 bases). V was cut by 2 bases and J by 7 bases, with 13 bases left in between. Germline V lookup: CDR1 SGHDT, CDR2 YYEEEE. The CDR3 runs to 14 residues. The CDR3 spells CASSFRGGGQPQHF. CDR3 bases: TGTGCCAGCAGCTTCAGAGGGGGAGGGCAGCCCCAGCATTTT.

The chain joins TRBV18 to TRBJ1-6; D uncertain. The CDR3 has 14 residues. Per germline, CDR1 KGHSH and CDR2 LQKENI. The ends were cut back, 4 bases at V and 4 bases at J, with 8 bases in the middle. The chain's CDR3 is CASSREFYNSPLHF. The CDR3 DNA sequence: TGTGCCAGCTCACGGGAGTTTTATAATTCACCCCTCCACTTT.

The genes are TRBV27 and TRBJ1-2; 7 positions match TRBD1. Germline assignment: CDR1 MNHEY and CDR2 SMNVEV (reference sequence). The CDR3 loop spans 16 amino acids. Trimming removed 0 bases from V and 4 bases from J; junction bases left unmatched: 8. The CDR3 loop is CASSLSYAGGGYGYTF. CDR3 DNA sequence: TGTGCCAGCAGTTTATCTTACGCAGGGGGAGGCTATGGCTACACCTTC.

CDR3 nucleotide sequence: TGTGCCAGCAGTTACTACGGACAGGGCCAGGGGCAGTTCTTC. Translation gives CASSYYGQGQGQFF. This chain uses TRBV6-6 with TRBJ2-1; TRBD1 agrees at 8 bases. Germline assignment: CDR1 MNHNY and CDR2 SVGAGI (reference sequence). The CDR3 has 14 residues. The V gene end was trimmed by 1 base and the J gene end by 12 bases; junction bases not matched to a gene: 8.

The J gene is TRBJ2-7, the V gene TRBV11-2; 7 bases are shared with TRBD1. Germline CDR1 SGHAT, CDR2 FQNNGV. The CDR3 loop spans 14 amino acids. The trim removed 1 base at V and 3 bases at J, leaving 3 bases unmatched. The CDR3 bases are TGTGCCAGCAGCTTAGTCAGGGGGAACTACGAGCAGTACTTC. Translated: CASSLVRGNYEQYF. Supplemented by reference TRBV11-2 and TRBJ2-7, the full variable domain reads EAGVAQSPRYKIIEKRQSVAFWCNPISGHATLYWYQQILGQGPKLLIQFQNNGVVDDSQLPKDRFSAERLKGVDSTLKIQPAKLEDSAVYLCASSLVRGNYEQYFGPGTRLTVT.

The rearrangement links TRBV5-5 to TRBJ1-4; D remains ambiguous. The CDR3 spans 15 residues. Germline CDR1 and CDR2: SGHKS and YYEKEE (reference sequence). V shed 4 bases and J shed 4 bases, with 14 bases lying between them. The DNA of the CDR3 is TGTGCCAGCAGCCTAACAGAACTCAATAATGAAAAACTGTTTTTT. It yields the protein CASSLTELNNEKLFF.

This clone was seen a single time. This chain connects TRBV5-6 to TRBJ2-3; possible D gene TRBD2, 6 bases. The CDR3 length is 15 residues. Per germline, CDR1 SGHDT and CDR2 YYEEEE. Trimming cost V 1 base and J 3 bases, with 12 bases left between them. In DNA form, the CDR3 reads TGTGCCAGCAGCTTGAGCCTGGGACTGACAGATACGCAGTATTTT. It yields the protein CASSLSLGLTDTQYF.

The V and J genes are TRBV5-1 and TRBJ1-5; TRBD1 is a possible D gene (6 bases). CDR1 is SGHRS and CDR2 is YFSETQ in the germline V gene. V was pared by 4 bases and J by 1 base, with 9 bases between. The CDR3 spans 14 residues. CDR3 DNA sequence: TGCGCCAGCAGCGCGGGACAAAGCAATCAGCCCCAGCATTTT. As protein: CASSAGQSNQPQHF.

With respect to this clone: The sample contains more than one DNA sequence encoding this CDR3. The rearrangement joins TRBV7-2 to TRBJ2-7; 8 bases match TRBD1. Trimming took 1 base from V and 1 from J; bases not matched to a gene: 0. Germline V gene lookup returns CDR1 SGHTA and CDR2 FQGNSA. The CDR3 runs to 14 residues. In nucleotides, the CDR3 is TGTGCCAGCAGCTTAGACAGGGGGTCCTACGAGCAGTACTTC. It codes for CASSLDRGSYEQYF.

This clone turned up a few times. The rearrangement uses TRBV5-1 and TRBJ2-7; tentatively, D is TRBD1 or TRBD2 (5 bases each). V dropped 0 bases and J dropped 1 base, with 23 bases sitting between them. Germline V gene lookup returns CDR1 SGHRS and CDR2 YFSETQ. This CDR3 comprises 19 residues. The CDR3 coding sequence is TGCGCCAGCAGCTTGGTATGGGACCTTGACCTCCCCAAATCCTACGAGCAGTACTTC. This encodes CASSLVWDLDLPKSYEQYF.

The chain is built from TRBV7-2 and TRBJ2-3; 11 bases match TRBD2. Germline V gives CDR1 SGHTA, CDR2 FQGNSA. This CDR3 spans 15 amino acids. V dropped 5 bases and J dropped 3; count of bases not matched to a gene: 4. DNA of the CDR3: TGTGCCAGCAGCCTACTAGCGGGAGTGACAGATACGCAGTATTTT. Translation gives CASSLLAGVTDTQYF.

The chain couples TRBV2 to TRBJ1-5; weak D call: TRBD1 (6 bases). From germline, CDR1 is SNHLY and CDR2 FYNNEI. The CDR3 covers 13 residues. V lost 2 bases, J lost 13 bases, and 15 bases lay in between. This CDR3 is CASSEFMSGVQHF. The CDR3 nucleotides are TGTGCCAGCAGTGAATTTATGTCAGGGGTGCAGCATTTT.

The J gene is TRBJ2-1, the V gene TRBV5-4; D may be TRBD1 or TRBD2 (6 bases each). Germline lookup yields CDR1 SGHNT and CDR2 YYREEE (reference sequence). V was shortened by 3 bases and J by 0 bases, with 16 bases between the two germline ends. The CDR3 is 17 residues long. The CDR3 sequence is CASSSGAGVSSYNEQFF. CDR3 DNA sequence: TGTGCCAGCAGCTCGGGGGCAGGGGTCAGCTCCTACAATGAGCAGTTCTTC. The full variable domain, rest sourced from reference TRBV5-4 and TRBJ2-1, is ETGVTQSPTHLIKTRGQQVTLRCSSQSGHNTVSWYQQALGQGPQFIFQYYREEENGRGNFPPRFSGLQFPNYSSELNVNALELDDSALYLCASSSGAGVSSYNEQFFGPGTRLTVL.

The gene calls are TRBV30 and TRBJ2-3; TRBD2 matches 8 bases. V gave up 3 bases and J gave up 0 bases; unmatched junction bases: 5. From germline, CDR1 is GTSNPN and CDR2 SVGIG (reference sequence). This CDR3 has 15 amino acids. The DNA of the CDR3 is TGTGCCTGGAGCGACGGGAGGGCTAGCACAGATACGCAGTATTTT. Residues: CAWSDGRASTDTQYF.

The chain couples TRBV6-1 to TRBJ1-5; 7 positions agree with TRBD1. Germline trimming cut 6 bases from V and 6 bases from J; bases unmatched to any gene: 8. Germline CDR1 and CDR2: MNHNS and SASEGT. The CDR3 runs 14 residues. The CDR3 loop reads CASRTGEVGQPQHF. The DNA of the CDR3 is TGTGCCAGCAGAACAGGGGAGGTCGGTCAGCCCCAGCATTTT.

This clone occurred many times. This chain links TRBV19 with TRBJ1-1; 7 bases are a match to TRBD1. With V trimmed by 10 bases and J by 5 bases, 10 bases remained unmatched. The CDR3 is 13 amino acids. Germline V gives CDR1 LNHDA, CDR2 SQIVND (reference sequence). This CDR3 is CATRLEDRTEAFF. In nucleotides, the CDR3 is TGTGCCACCCGGTTAGAGGACAGGACTGAAGCTTTCTTT.

The CDR3 bases are TGCGCCAGCAGCCAACCCGCTGGTTCCGGAATGAACACTGAAGCTTTCTTT. The encoded protein is CASSQPAGSGMNTEAFF. This rearrangement joins TRBV4-3 to TRBJ1-1; D is unclear. There are 17 residues in the CDR3. The germline gives CDR1 LGHNA, CDR2 YSLEER. Trimming left V 2 bases short and J 0 bases short, with 16 bases between.

This clone was seen more than once but under ten times. CDR3 sequence reads: CAISPSTNEQFF. Written as DNA, the CDR3 is TGTGCCATCAGTCCTAGTACCAATGAGCAGTTCTTC. The rearrangement uses TRBV10-3 and TRBJ2-1; D uncertain. V was clipped by 5 bases and J by 6 bases, with 8 bases between them. From germline, CDR1 is ENHRY and CDR2 SYGVKD. The CDR3 spans 12 residues.

This clone was seen at least ten times. The V and J genes are TRBV4-1 and TRBJ2-1, with 9 bases lining up with TRBD2. The CDR3 runs 18 residues. Trimming took 1 base from V and 1 from J; bases not matched to a gene: 8. Germline values: CDR1 MGHRA, CDR2 YSYEKL. CDR3 in DNA: TGCGCCAGCAGCCAAGTCGATATGGGACTAGCATCCTACAATGAGCAGTTCTTC. Its translation is CASSQVDMGLASYNEQFF.

The chain uses TRBV18 and TRBJ2-7, with D perhaps assigned TRBD1 or TRBD2 (5 bases each). V gave up 2 bases and J gave up 5 bases, with 10 bases separating them. Germline assignment: CDR1 KGHSH and CDR2 LQKENI. CDR3 length equals 13 residues. In nucleotides, the CDR3 is TGTGCCAGCTCACCAGGGACGATGGACGAGCAGTACTTC. The encoded protein is CASSPGTMDEQYF. Variable domain in full (rest from reference TRBV18 and TRBJ2-7): NAGVMQNPRHLVRRRGQEARLRCSPMKGHSHVYWYRQLPEEGLKFMVYLQKENIIDESGMPKERFSAEFPKEGPSILRIQQVVRGDSAAYFCASSPGTMDEQYFGPGTRLTVT.